A selection of T cell receptor beta chains follows, all from one sample in a study of radiotherapy plus CTLA-4 blockade in lung cancer. Repertoires were generated with immunoSEQ multiplex PCR, while TCRdb's copy carries only in-frame clones and drops some. Of about 85,000 clones in the sample, approximately 84% were seen once. The source was peripheral blood, collected from a patient treated with radiotherapy plus ipilimumab. These receptors were taken from a human donor with non-small cell lung cancer who had a partial response to radiotherapy plus ipilimumab. The CDR3 runs from the conserved cysteine through the conserved F or W. The D gene is left open where the match is weak. Size is omitted from some rows. Given values are once, few, many or a class for expanded clones.

d_call clone_size j_call v_call cdr3_nt cdr3_aa
. once TRBJ1-2 TRBV7-2 TGTGCCAGCAGCTTAGGGGCAGGGAAAGGCTACACCTTC CASSLGAGKGYTF
. . TRBJ1-1 TRBV6-1 TGTGCCAGCAGGGTACAGGGTCCTGAAGCTTTCTTT CASRVQGPEAFF
. . TRBJ2-1 TRBV27 TGTGCCAGCGCTGGACAGAACTCCTACAATGAGCAGTTCTTC CASAGQNSYNEQFF
. . TRBJ1-1 TRBV19 TGTGCCAGTAGTATAGGGAGCCGAGGAGCCACTGAAGCTTTCTTT CASSIGSRGATEAFF
. . TRBJ1-4 TRBV4-3 TGCGCCAGCAGCCAAGCAGGGGATAATGAAAAACTGTTTTTT CASSQAGDNEKLFF
TRBD2 . TRBJ2-2 TRBV7-9 TGTGCCAACCAACCCGGGACTAGCGGGAGAAGAACCGGGGAGCTGTTTTTT CANQPGTSGRRTGELFF
TRBD2 . TRBJ2-5 TRBV18 TGTGCCAGCTCAAGTAGACTAGCGGGAGCCCACCAAGAGACCCAGTACTTC CASSSRLAGAHQETQYF
. . TRBJ2-5 TRBV15 TGTGCCACCAGCAGAGATCGACGCCTAGCGAGCAAGTACCAAGAGACCCAGTACTTC CATSRDRRLASKYQETQYF
TRBD1 . TRBJ2-1 TRBV9 TGTGCCAGCAGCACCCGGGACAGGACGCACAATGAGCAGTTCTTC CASSTRDRTHNEQFF
TRBD1 . TRBJ2-3 TRBV10-3 TGTGCCACTACAGGGGCCTCTAGCACAGATACGCAGTATTTT CATTGASSTDTQYF
TRBD1 . TRBJ1-2 TRBV19 TGTGCCAGCGAAGTACAGGGGGCATGGGGCTACACCTTC CASEVQGAWGYTF
TRBD1 . TRBJ1-1 TRBV7-9 TGTGCCAGCAGCTTGGGACAGGTAAACACTGAAGCTTTCTTT CASSLGQVNTEAFF
TRBD1 . TRBJ1-2 TRBV5-1 TGCGCCAGCAGCTTATCCGGTCCGAGGGGGCCCTATGGCTACACCTTC CASSLSGPRGPYGYTF
TRBD1 . TRBJ2-3 TRBV10-3 TGTGCCATCAGGAGGACAGGGGGCGCGTCGGGTACAGATACGCAGTATTTT CAIRRTGGASGTDTQYF
TRBD1 . TRBJ2-3 TRBV28 TGTGCCAGTGGGGGGACAGGTCGCACAGATACGCAGTATTTT CASGGTGRTDTQYF
TRBD1 . TRBJ2-1 TRBV6-6 TGTGCCAGCAGTTACTCTCGTACAGGGGGTGGGAATGAGCAGTTCTTC CASSYSRTGGGNEQFF
TRBD1 . TRBJ1-4 TRBV7-8 TGTGCCAGCAGCTCGCGGACAGGGGGTGCAACTAATGAAAAACTGTTTTTT CASSSRTGGATNEKLFF
. . TRBJ1-3 TRBV28 TGTGCCAGCAGTTTACGATACTTCGCACCCTCCTCTGGAAACACCATATATTTT CASSLRYFAPSSGNTIYF
. . TRBJ2-1 TRBV30 TGTGCCTGGAGCACCGGGACACCTTACAATGAGCAGTTCTTC CAWSTGTPYNEQFF
. once TRBJ2-3 TRBV6-1 TGTGCCAGCAGTGTCACTAGCACAGATACGCAGTATTTT CASSVTSTDTQYF
. . TRBJ2-7 TRBV11-2 TGTGCCAGCAGCTTAGAGGCTAGCTCCTACGAGCAGTACTTC CASSLEASSYEQYF
TRBD1 . TRBJ2-5 TRBV7-9 TGTGCCAGCAGCCACTCCTTGGACAGGGGTGCCGGGCGGCGAGAGACCCAGTACTTC CASSHSLDRGAGRRETQYF
. . TRBJ1-5 TRBV19 TGTGCCAGTAGCCAGGTATCCGCGAGCAATCAGCCCCAGCATTTT CASSQVSASNQPQHF
. . TRBJ2-7 TRBV5-6 TGTGCCAGCAGTATAGACTTTTCTGTTACCTACGAGCAGTACTTC CASSIDFSVTYEQYF
. once TRBJ1-2 TRBV5-5 TGTGCCAGCAGCTTGGTTCGGACAGACTATGGCTACACCTTC CASSLVRTDYGYTF
TRBD1 . TRBJ1-1 TRBV7-3 TGTGCCAGCAGCCACGGACAGGGCGCGGTGAACACTGAAGCTTTCTTT CASSHGQGAVNTEAFF
. . TRBJ1-5 TRBV25-1 TGTGCCAGCAGTGGGACACAGAATCAGCCCCAGCATTTT CASSGTQNQPQHF
. few TRBJ1-5 TRBV16 TGTGCCAGCAGCCCGGCCCCGGGAGGGAATCAGCCCCAGCATTTT CASSPAPGGNQPQHF
. . TRBJ1-1 TRBV9 TGTGCCAGCAGCCCGTACGGGGGTGGGAACACTGAAGCTTTCTTT CASSPYGGGNTEAFF
TRBD1 . TRBJ1-2 TRBV6-5 TGTGCCAGCAGAAGGACAGGACGCTATGGCTACACCTTC CASRRTGRYGYTF
TRBD1 . TRBJ1-2 TRBV6-1 TGTGCGGACAGGGCTGGCTACACCTTC CADRAGYTF
TRBD2 . TRBJ2-3 TRBV5-1 TGCGCCAGCCGGAGTATTGGCGGGGGAAGCACAGATACGCAGTATTTT CASRSIGGGSTDTQYF
. . TRBJ2-3 TRBV9 TGTGCCAGCAGCGTAGGGGGAGTAGATACGCAGTATTTT CASSVGGVDTQYF
TRBD1 few TRBJ1-1 TRBV7-3 TGTGCCAGCAGCACCCAACAGGGGACTGAAGCTTTCTTT CASSTQQGTEAFF
TRBD2 . TRBJ2-5 TRBV6-1 TGTGCCAGCAGTGAAGGGGTGGTAGCGGGAGGGGGTTCCCGGGAGACCCAGTACTTC CASSEGVVAGGGSRETQYF
. . TRBJ2-1 TRBV11-3 TGTGCCAGCAGCTTGGGCGGGGCCTTAGAGGGGGCGCGCAACAATGAGCAGTTCTTC CASSLGGALEGARNNEQFF